The 24 T cell receptor beta chains below all came from one sample that was sequenced in a study of human T cells and chemical hapten exposure. Regarding time point: patch test 2, 6 weeks after DPC sensitization. Indicated treatment: therapeutic diphenylcyclopropenone sensitization with weekly scalp DPC. Using its own MiXCR run on the RACE reads, TCRdb lists one record per CDR3 protein. Of roughly 120,000 distinct CDR3 sequences in the sample, roughly a tenth were seen once. The starting material was whole blood, obtained in connection with sensitization to the hapten diphenylcyclopropenone (DPC). These receptors were collected from a woman aged 40 to 55 with alopecia areata. Some clones in this sample may be carry-over from other donors' samples.

This clonotype has a count of ten or more. The CDR3 protein is CSARVGGYEQYF. In DNA form, the CDR3 reads TGCAGTGCTAGAGTCGGGGGCTACGAGCAGTACTTC. The chain uses TRBV20-1 and TRBJ2-7; D may be TRBD2 (6 bases). Trimming shortened V by 1 base and J by 3 bases, and 7 bases separated the two germline ends. Germline CDR1 reads DFQATT; CDR2 reads SNEGSKA (reference sequence). The CDR3 totals 12 residues.

This clonotype was picked up a small number of times. The chain uses TRBV3-1 and TRBJ2-7; maybe TRBD1 (5 bases). Germline V gives CDR1 LGHDT, CDR2 YNNKEL (reference sequence). With 10 bases removed from V and 3 bases from J, the gap between germline ends came to 10 bases. The CDR3 loop spans 11 amino acids. The CDR3 coding sequence is TGTGCCACCCAGGGTTTCTACGAGCAGTACTTC. It yields the protein CATQGFYEQYF.

V is TRBV5-1 and J is TRBJ1-2; D not resolved. Germline CDR1 is SGHRS and CDR2 is YFSETQ. The CDR3 length is 12 residues. Trimming stripped 3 bases from V and 6 bases from J, with 9 bases between. CDR3 protein: CASSWGSDGYTF. CDR3 in DNA: TGCGCCAGCAGCTGGGGTAGTGATGGCTACACCTTC.

The chain couples TRBV12-5 to TRBJ2-3; 7 bases match TRBD1. The CDR3 runs 15 residues. Germline assignment: CDR1 LGHNT and CDR2 FRNRAP. J lost 3 bases, V lost 3 bases, and 6 bases had no gene match. The CDR3 region is CASGLGGITTDTQYF. The CDR3 bases are TGTGCTAGTGGTTTAGGGGGCATAACAACAGATACGCAGTATTTT.

This clonotype was seen only a few times. The chain employs TRBV10-3 and TRBJ1-1; D unclear. Germline loops: CDR1 ENHRY, CDR2 SYGVKD. The CDR3 consists of 13 residues. V shed 5 bases and J shed 6 bases, with 13 bases lying between them. The CDR3 sequence: CAISNTDRAEAFF. The CDR3 DNA sequence: TGTGCCATCAGTAATACCGACCGAGCTGAAGCTTTCTTT.

Many counts were recorded for this clonotype. The chain combines TRBV6-5 with TRBJ1-2; perhaps TRBD1 as D (5 bases). CDR1 and CDR2 (germline): MNHEY, SVGAGI. The CDR3 length is 17 residues. V shed 7 bases and J shed 5 bases, with 26 bases lying between them. The CDR3 DNA is TGTGCCAGCACACTTAAGGTGGGCCCCGACAGATTATATGGCTACACCTTC. This sequence encodes CASTLKVGPDRLYGYTF.

Only a few counts were recorded for this clonotype. The chain's CDR3 is CATQRGNTGELFF. In nucleotides, the CDR3 is TGTGCCACCCAGCGGGGGAACACCGGGGAGCTGTTTTTT. This chain connects TRBV6-2 or TRBV6-3 to TRBJ2-2; the match to TRBD2 covers 7 bases. The CDR3 covers 13 residues. V lost 10 bases to trimming and J lost 1 base; unmatched junction nucleotides: 3. CDR1 is MNHEY, CDR2 SVGEGT, per germline.

This clonotype appeared many times. At one end the junction does not follow the germline gene, possibly because of a read error. V and J are TRBV7-3 and TRBJ1-1; D remains unclear. CDR3 length: 13 residues. Germline V gene data show CDR1 as SGHTA and CDR2 as FQGTGA. CDR3 residues: CASSLIEQTEVFF. The CDR3 DNA reads TGTGCCAGCAGCTTAATTGAGCAGACTGAAGTTTTCTTT.

The chain recombines TRBV4-1 with TRBJ1-6; 8 positions match TRBD1. Per the germline V gene, CDR1 is MGHRA and CDR2 is YSYEKL. Trimming at V came to 6 bases and at J to 0 bases, leaving 4 bases not matched to a gene. The CDR3 runs 16 residues. The CDR3 sequence is CASRRTGSSYNSPLHF. As DNA, the CDR3 is TGCGCCAGCAGACGGACAGGGAGCTCCTATAATTCACCCCTCCACTTT.

The gene calls are TRBV3-1 and TRBJ1-1; a possible D gene is TRBD1 (5 bases). There are 13 residues in the CDR3. Germline CDR1 LGHDT, CDR2 YNNKEL (reference sequence). Trimming shortened V by 0 bases and J by 11 bases, and 13 bases separated the two germline ends. This CDR3 reads CASSQEGTPRAFF. In DNA form, the CDR3 reads TGTGCCAGCAGCCAAGAAGGGACCCCGAGGGCTTTCTTT.

This clonotype was counted many times. This chain uses TRBV19 with TRBJ2-1; 7 bases match TRBD2. The V gene's germline CDR1 is LNHDA and CDR2 SQIVND (reference sequence). The V and J ends lost 6 bases and 8 bases, in that order; junction bases with no gene match: 7. The CDR3 runs 13 residues. CDR3 nucleotides: TGTGCCAGTAGCCTCCGGGGGAGGGATGAGCAGTTCTTC. Translating it yields CASSLRGRDEQFF.

This clonotype was seen many times. The chain couples TRBV3-1 to TRBJ1-1, with D possibly TRBD1 on 5 matching bases. V was trimmed by 3 bases and J by 4 bases, leaving 12 bases between them. This CDR3 has 14 amino acids. The germline CDR1 and CDR2 sequences are LGHDT and YNNKEL (reference sequence). The CDR3 DNA reads TGTGCCAGCAGCCAGGGGGAATGGGGCACTGAAGCTTTCTTT. Its translation is CASSQGEWGTEAFF.

This chain links TRBV7-8 with TRBJ2-1; D tentatively fits TRBD1 or TRBD2 (5 bases each). The germline V gene encodes CDR1 SGHVS and CDR2 FQNEAQ. The CDR3 is 18 amino acids. Trimming cost V 4 bases and J 1 base, with 20 bases left between them. The CDR3 loop is CASSSHPGASRSYNEQFF. In DNA form, the CDR3 reads TGTGCCAGCAGCTCACATCCCGGGGCTAGCCGGTCCTACAATGAGCAGTTCTTC.

There are many counts of this clonotype. V and J are TRBV27 and TRBJ1-4; D is uncertain. The CDR3 has 14 amino acids. V gave up 0 bases and J gave up 5 bases, with 7 bases separating them. The germline V gene encodes CDR1 MNHEY and CDR2 SMNVEV (reference sequence). In DNA form, the CDR3 reads TGTGCCAGCAGTTTATCGAAGGCCAATGAAAAACTGTTTTTT. It codes for CASSLSKANEKLFF. Looking up the rest from reference TRBV27 and TRBJ1-4 gives the full variable domain: EAQVTQNPRYLITVTGKKLTVTCSQNMNHEYMSWYRQDPGLGLRQIYYSMNVEVTDKGDVPEGYKVSRKEKRNFPLILESPSPNQTSLYFCASSLSKANEKLFFGSGTQLSVL.

The chain couples TRBV4-1 to TRBJ2-5, with TRBD2 as a possible D gene (6 bases). The germline V gene has CDR1 MGHRA and CDR2 YSYEKL. V lost 0 bases and J lost 6, with 17 bases in between. This CDR3 spans 16 amino acids. The CDR3 protein is CASSQETGRRIKTQYF. DNA of the CDR3: TGCGCCAGCAGCCAAGAGACGGGGAGGCGAATAAAGACCCAGTACTTC.

This clonotype appeared a few times. The chain employs TRBV29-1 and TRBJ2-7; 12 bases map to TRBD2. CDR3 length equals 14 residues. Germline V CDR1 and CDR2: SQVTM, ANQGSEA. Losses at the gene ends were 1 base for V and 6 bases for J; bases not matched to a gene: 4. The CDR3 reads CSVEVLAGGVEQYF. The CDR3 bases are TGCAGCGTTGAAGTACTAGCGGGGGGCGTCGAGCAGTACTTC.

This clonotype occurred many times. This chain uses TRBV14 with TRBJ2-7; possibly TRBD1 for D (6 bases). Germline V gene data show CDR1 as SGHDN and CDR2 as FVKESK. V lost 0 bases and J lost 2, with 14 bases in between. The CDR3 has 16 residues. The CDR3 DNA reads TGTGCCAGCAGCCAAGATCGTCAGGGGATACCCTACGAGCAGTACTTC. Translating gives CASSQDRQGIPYEQYF. Combining the CDR3 with reference TRBV14 and TRBJ2-7 gives the whole variable domain EAGVTQFPSHSVIEKGQTVTLRCDPISGHDNLYWYRRVMGKEIKFLLHFVKESKQDESGMPNNRFLAERTGGTYSTLKVQPAELEDSGVYFCASSQDRQGIPYEQYFGPGTRLTVT.

This clonotype was counted many times. The rearrangement links TRBV7-9 to TRBJ1-5; D gene unclear. Germline CDR1 and CDR2: SEHNR and FQNEAQ (reference sequence). V lost 6 bases and J 5 bases, leaving 11 bases between the germline ends. The length of the CDR3 is 13 residues. DNA for the CDR3: TGTGCCAGCAGACCAGGACCCTATCAGCCCCAGCATTTT. Residues: CASRPGPYQPQHF.

This clonotype was picked up many times. The chain combines TRBV6-6 with TRBJ1-6, with 8 nucleotides matching TRBD1. CDR3 length: 14 residues. Germline CDR1 reads MNHNY; CDR2 reads SVGAGI (reference sequence). J was trimmed by 7 bases and V by 5 bases; bases with no gene match: 4. The CDR3 DNA sequence: TGTGCCAGCAGTCAACGGGACAGGAATTCACCCCTCCACTTT. Its translation is CASSQRDRNSPLHF.

This clonotype was counted between two and nine times. V is TRBV7-9 and J is TRBJ2-1; 7 bases match TRBD2. The V segment lost 5 bases and the J segment 3 bases; nucleotides outside the gene matches: 10. Germline-derived CDR1 and CDR2 are SEHNR and FQNEAQ (reference sequence). CDR3 length equals 16 residues. The CDR3, as DNA: TGTGCCAGCAGCCCGAGGGCGAGCGGGGTCTACAATGAGCAGTTCTTC. It encodes CASSPRASGVYNEQFF. Based on the CDR3 plus reference TRBV7-9 and TRBJ2-1, the full variable domain is DTGVSQNPRHKITKRGQNVTFRCDPISEHNRLYWYRQTLGQGPEFLTYFQNEAQLEKSRLLSDRFSAERPKGSFSTLEIQRTEQGDSAMYLCASSPRASGVYNEQFFGPGTRLTVL.

The CDR3 sequence is CASSYRQGDTEAFF. The CDR3 DNA sequence: TGTGCCAGCAGCTACCGACAGGGGGACACTGAAGCTTTCTTT. The chain recombines TRBV11-2 with TRBJ1-1; 9 nucleotides align to TRBD1. The CDR3 sequence is 14 residues long. CDR1 SGHAT and CDR2 FQNNGV come from the germline V gene. V was clipped by 4 bases and J by 3 bases; unmatched bases: 3.

This clonotype showed up many times. The chain has TRBV12-3 or TRBV12-4 and TRBJ1-6, with a weak D call TRBD1 (6 bases). Deletions cut 6 bases from V and 8 bases from J, with 14 bases between. The CDR3 spans 14 residues. CDR3 loop: CASSRRDTDSPLHF. The DNA of the CDR3 is TGTGCCAGCAGCCGTCGGGACACGGATTCACCCCTCCACTTT.

This clonotype was recorded at least ten times. The gene calls are TRBV5-1 and TRBJ1-1; a weak D match, TRBD1 (5 bases). Per germline, CDR1 SGHRS and CDR2 YFSETQ. The CDR3 consists of 16 residues. V lost 1 base, J lost 0 bases, and 13 bases lay in between. In nucleotides, the CDR3 is TGCGCCAGCAGCTTGCCGGGGGGTTCTTTGAACACTGAAGCTTTCTTT. Its protein product is CASSLPGGSLNTEAFF.

This clonotype came up a few times. The CDR3 bases are TGTGCCAGCAGGCCCAGCGGGGGGCCGTTATACGAGCAGTACTTC. Its translation is CASRPSGGPLYEQYF. The chain employs TRBV6-2 or TRBV6-3 and TRBJ2-7; 9 nucleotides align to TRBD2. CDR1 MNHEY and CDR2 SVGEGT come from the germline V gene. V shed 6 bases and J 4 bases; nucleotides not matched to a gene: 10. The CDR3 consists of 15 residues.